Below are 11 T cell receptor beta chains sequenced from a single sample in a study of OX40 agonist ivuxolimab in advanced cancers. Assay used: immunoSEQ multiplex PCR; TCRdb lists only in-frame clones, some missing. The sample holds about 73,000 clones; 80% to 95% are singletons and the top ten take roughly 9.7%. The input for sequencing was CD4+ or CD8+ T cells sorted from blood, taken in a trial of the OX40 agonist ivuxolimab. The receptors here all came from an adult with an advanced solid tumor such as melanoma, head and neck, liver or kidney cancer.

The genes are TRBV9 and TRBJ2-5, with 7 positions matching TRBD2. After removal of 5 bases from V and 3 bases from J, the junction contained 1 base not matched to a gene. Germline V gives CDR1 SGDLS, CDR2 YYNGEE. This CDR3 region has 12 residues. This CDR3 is CASRGGEETQYF. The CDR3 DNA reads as TGTGCCAGCAGGGGAGGGGAAGAGACCCAGTACTTC.

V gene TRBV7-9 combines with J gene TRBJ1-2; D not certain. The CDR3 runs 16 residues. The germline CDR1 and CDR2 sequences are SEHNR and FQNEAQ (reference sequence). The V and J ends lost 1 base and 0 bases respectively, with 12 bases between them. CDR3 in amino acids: CASSLENSGANYGYTF. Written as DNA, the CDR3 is TGTGCCAGCAGCTTAGAAAACAGCGGAGCTAACTATGGCTACACCTTC.

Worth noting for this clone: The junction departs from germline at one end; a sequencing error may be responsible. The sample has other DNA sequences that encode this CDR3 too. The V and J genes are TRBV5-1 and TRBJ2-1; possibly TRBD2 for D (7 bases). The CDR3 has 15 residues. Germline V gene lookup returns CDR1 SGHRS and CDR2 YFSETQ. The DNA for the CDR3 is TGCGCCAGCAGTTTGGGGGGGCTGCGGGTGAATGAGCAGTTCTTC. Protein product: CASSLGGLRVNEQFF.

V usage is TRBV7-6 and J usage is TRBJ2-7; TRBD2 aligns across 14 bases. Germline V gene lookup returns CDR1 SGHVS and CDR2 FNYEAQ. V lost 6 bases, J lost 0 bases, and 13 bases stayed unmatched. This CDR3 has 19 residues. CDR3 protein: CASRREPGTSGGPSYEQYF. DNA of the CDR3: TGTGCCAGCAGGCGCGAACCCGGGACTAGCGGGGGTCCCTCCTACGAGCAGTACTTC. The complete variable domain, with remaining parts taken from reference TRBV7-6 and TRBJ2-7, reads GAGVSQSPRYKVTKRGQDVALRCDPISGHVSLYWYRQALGQGPEFLTYFNYEAQQDKSGLPNDRFSAERPEGSISTLTIQRTEQRDSAMYRCASRREPGTSGGPSYEQYFGPGTRLTVT.

CDR3 residues: CASTEGGTDTQYF. Written as DNA, the CDR3 is TGTGCCAGCACCGAGGGGGGCACAGATACGCAGTATTTT. The V call is TRBV5-6, the J call TRBJ2-3, with a weak D call TRBD1 (6 bases). V was shortened by 6 bases and J by 1 base, with 9 bases between the two germline ends. CDR1 and CDR2 from the germline V gene are SGHDT and YYEEEE. The CDR3 contains 13 residues.

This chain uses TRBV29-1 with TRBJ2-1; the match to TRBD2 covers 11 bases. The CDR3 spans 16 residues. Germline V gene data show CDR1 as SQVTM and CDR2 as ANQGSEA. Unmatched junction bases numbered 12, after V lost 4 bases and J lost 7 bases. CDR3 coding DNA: TGCAGCGTTGCGGGTGGTAGGCTAGCGGGAGGTAATGAGCAGTTCTTC. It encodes CSVAGGRLAGGNEQFF.

Written as DNA, the CDR3 is TGTGCCAGCAGCCAAGATCCCCGGGGGGGAAACAATGAGCAGTTCTTC. It is translated as CASSQDPRGGNNEQFF. The chain couples TRBV4-2 to TRBJ2-1; 8 bases are a match to TRBD2. Germline-derived CDR1 and CDR2 are LGHNA and YNFKEQ. V shed 0 bases, J shed 5 bases, and the junction held 6 bases outside the gene matches. CDR3 length: 16 amino acids.

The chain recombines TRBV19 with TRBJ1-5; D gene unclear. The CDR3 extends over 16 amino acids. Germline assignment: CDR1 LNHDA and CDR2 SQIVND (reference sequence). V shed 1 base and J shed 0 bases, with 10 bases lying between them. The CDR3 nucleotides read TGTGCCAGTAGTATAGCCCCGCCATATAGCAATCAGCCCCAGCATTTT. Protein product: CASSIAPPYSNQPQHF. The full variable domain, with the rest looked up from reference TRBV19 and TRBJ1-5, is DGGITQSPKYLFRKEGQNVTLSCEQNLNHDAMYWYRQDPGQGLRLIYYSQIVNDFQKGDIAEGYSVSREKKESFPLTVTSAQKNPTAFYLCASSIAPPYSNQPQHFGDGTRLSIL.

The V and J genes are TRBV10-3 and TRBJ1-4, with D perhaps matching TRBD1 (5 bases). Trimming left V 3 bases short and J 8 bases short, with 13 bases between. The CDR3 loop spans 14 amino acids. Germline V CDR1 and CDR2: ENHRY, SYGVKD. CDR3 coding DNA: TGTGCCATCAGTGATGTCCAGGGCCCCGAAAAACTGTTTTTT. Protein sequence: CAISDVQGPEKLFF.

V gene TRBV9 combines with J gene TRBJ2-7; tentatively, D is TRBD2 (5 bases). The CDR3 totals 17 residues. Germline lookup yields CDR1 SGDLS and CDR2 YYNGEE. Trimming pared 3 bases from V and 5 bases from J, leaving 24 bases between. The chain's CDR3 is CASSGGTGRVKDDEQYF. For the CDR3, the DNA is TGTGCCAGCAGCGGTGGCACCGGGCGGGTAAAGGATGACGAGCAGTACTTC.

Here the CDR3 DNA reads TGTGCTAGTGGTTTGGTCCTAAGGGGGAGGGACACTGAAGCTTTCTTT. Translated: CASGLVLRGRDTEAFF. The rearrangement uses TRBV12-5 and TRBJ1-1, with D possibly being TRBD1 (6 bases). The CDR3 length is 16 residues. The V gene lost 0 bases and the J gene lost 3 bases, with 14 bases spanning the gap. CDR1 and CDR2 from the germline V gene are LGHNT and FRNRAP.